The T cell receptor beta chain under discussion was sequenced for a study of cytomegalovirus exposure and HLA in healthy donors. Vbeta (60) and Jbeta (13) primers were used in the PCR. Method: immunoSEQ multiplex PCR; TCRdb's copy keeps in-frame clones and lacks some. Here the sample spans around 200,000 clones, 65% to 90% being singletons. Trimming removed 4 bases from V and 8 bases from J; junction bases left unmatched: 4. The germline CDR1 and CDR2 sequences are SGHKS and YYEKEE (reference sequence). CDR3 size: 15 residues. The sequence was obtained from a girl aged 2-10 years in good health and CMV-seropositive. Sequenced: PBMCs. This rearrangement joins TRBV5-5 to TRBJ1-6, with TRBD1 matching 12 bases. The CDR3 spells CASSKGQGADSPLHF. CDR3 nucleotides: TGTGCCAGCAGCAAGGGACAGGGGGCTGATTCACCCCTCCACTTT.